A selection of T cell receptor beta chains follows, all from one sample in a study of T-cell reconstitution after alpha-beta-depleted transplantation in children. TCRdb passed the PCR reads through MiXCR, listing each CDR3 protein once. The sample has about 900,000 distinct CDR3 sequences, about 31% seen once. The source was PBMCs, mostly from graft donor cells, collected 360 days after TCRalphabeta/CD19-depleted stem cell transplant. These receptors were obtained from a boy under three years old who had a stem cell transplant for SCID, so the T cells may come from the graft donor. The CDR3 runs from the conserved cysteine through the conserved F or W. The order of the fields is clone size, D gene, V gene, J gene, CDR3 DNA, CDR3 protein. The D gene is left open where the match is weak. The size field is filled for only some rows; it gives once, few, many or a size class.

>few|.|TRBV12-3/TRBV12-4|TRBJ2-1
TGTGCCAGCGGCCTAACAGGGAGCTCCTACAATGAGCAGTTCTTC
CASGLTGSSYNEQFF
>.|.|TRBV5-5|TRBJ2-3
TGTGCCAGCAGCTTGGCCCGAGGGCCGAGCACAGATACGCAGTATTTT
CASSLARGPSTDTQYF
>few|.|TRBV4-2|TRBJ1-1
TGTGCCAGCAGCCACTCTCCGGGACGTATGAACACTGAAGCTTTCTTT
CASSHSPGRMNTEAFF
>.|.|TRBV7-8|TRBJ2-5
TGTGCCAGCAGCCGCCAAAGGACAGAGCAAGAGACCCAGTACTTC
CASSRQRTEQETQYF
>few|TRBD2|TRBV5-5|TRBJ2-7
TGTGCCAGCAGCGGGAGCGGGGGGTCCTCCTACGAGCAGTACTTC
CASSGSGGSSYEQYF
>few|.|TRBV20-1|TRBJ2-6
TGCAGCATACCCTCTGGGGCCAACGTCCTGACTTTC
CSIPSGANVLTF
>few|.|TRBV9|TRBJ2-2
TGTGCCAGCAGCCAGAGGGCAGGGCCGAACACCGGGGAGCTGTTTTTT
CASSQRAGPNTGELFF
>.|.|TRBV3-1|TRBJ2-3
TGTGCCAGCAGCCCGGGATTAGGAAAGGATACGCAGTATTTT
CASSPGLGKDTQYF
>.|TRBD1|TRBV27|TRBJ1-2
TGTGCCAGCACCGGGAACAGGGGGGACTATGGCTACACCTTC
CASTGNRGDYGYTF
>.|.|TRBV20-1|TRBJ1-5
TGCAGTGCTAGGGGGGAATTCAATCAGCCCCAGCATTTT
CSARGEFNQPQHF
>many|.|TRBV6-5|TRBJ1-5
TGTGCCAGCAGTTACAGGGGCAATCAGCCCCAGCATTTT
CASSYRGNQPQHF
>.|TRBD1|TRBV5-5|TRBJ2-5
TGTGCCAGCAGCTTCGACAGGGTTAGGAACGGAGAGACCCAGTACTTC
CASSFDRVRNGETQYF
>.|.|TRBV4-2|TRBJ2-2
TGTGCCAGCAGTAGAGGGCTAGCTGACACCGGGGAGCTGTTTTTT
CASSRGLADTGELFF
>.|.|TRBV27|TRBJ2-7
TGTGCCAGCAGCCTTTGGGCGGGACCGAAGCCTTACGAGCAGTACTTC
CASSLWAGPKPYEQYF
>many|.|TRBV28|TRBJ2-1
TGTGCCAGCAGTTTATTGTATGGGCGAGGGACACGGAATGAGCAGTTCTTC
CASSLLYGRGTRNEQFF